The 10 T cell receptor beta chains listed next were all sequenced from one sample in a study of cytomegalovirus exposure and HLA in healthy donors. With 60 Vbeta and 13 Jbeta primers, the PCR was carried out. Method: immunoSEQ multiplex PCR; TCRdb's copy keeps in-frame clones and lacks some. Of around 160,000 clones in the sample, about 70% were seen once. Material for sequencing was PBMCs. These receptors all stem from a woman younger than 35 in good health and CMV-seropositive.

The chain uses TRBV2 and TRBJ1-3, with 7 bases matching TRBD1. The CDR3 loop spans 19 amino acids. Losses at the gene ends were 8 bases for V and 1 base for J; bases not matched to a gene: 20. CDR1 is SNHLY, CDR2 FYNNEI, per germline. CDR3 nucleotides: TGTGCCAGCGTGGTTCGACAGGGTAATTTCTTACTATCTGGAAACACCATATATTTT. Amino acid sequence: CASVVRQGNFLLSGNTIYF.

The V call is TRBV10-3, the J call TRBJ2-5, with D possibly being TRBD1 (6 bases). Trimming took 9 bases from V and 2 from J, leaving 10 bases between them. This CDR3 region has 12 residues. The germline gives CDR1 ENHRY, CDR2 SYGVKD. The DNA for the CDR3 is TGTGCCATTGCTGGACAGCAAGAGACCCAGTACTTC. Translated, it gives CAIAGQQETQYF.

This rearrangement joins TRBV5-4 to TRBJ1-2; D unresolved. The CDR3 is made up of 13 amino acids. V shed 0 bases and J shed 2 bases, with 5 bases lying between them. Germline CDR1 is SGHNT and CDR2 is YYREEE (reference sequence). The CDR3 loop reads CASSLGPNYGYTF. The CDR3 DNA reads TGTGCCAGCAGCTTGGGGCCAAACTATGGCTACACCTTC.

This clone was counted between two and nine times. V gene TRBV20-1 combines with J gene TRBJ1-2; D not resolved. Germline V gene lookup returns CDR1 DFQATT and CDR2 SNEGSKA (reference sequence). This CDR3 has 11 residues. The V and J ends lost 3 bases and 4 bases respectively, with 6 bases between them. The CDR3 DNA reads TGCAGTGCTAGTGTTCGCTATGGCTACACCTTC. It specifies CSASVRYGYTF.

This clone was seen once. The rearrangement joins TRBV6-5 to TRBJ2-1; possibly TRBD2 for D (5 bases). The germline V and J ends were trimmed by 0 bases and 0 bases, with 9 bases remaining between them. This CDR3 comprises 16 residues. The V gene's germline CDR1 is MNHEY and CDR2 SVGAGI. CDR3 in amino acids: CASSYSNGGSYNEQFF. CDR3 nucleotides: TGTGCCAGCAGTTACTCTAACGGAGGCTCCTACAATGAGCAGTTCTTC.

V and J are TRBV28 and TRBJ1-5; the D is unclear. Germline V lookup: CDR1 MDHEN, CDR2 SYDVKM. The CDR3 contains 15 residues. Trimming removed 4 bases at V and 0 bases at J, with 10 bases between. This CDR3 reads CASSSQEGSNQPQHF. For the CDR3, the DNA is TGTGCCAGCAGTTCGCAGGAGGGTAGCAATCAGCCCCAGCATTTT.

V usage is TRBV2 and J usage is TRBJ2-4, with 8 nucleotides matching TRBD2. V dropped 5 bases and J dropped 7; count of bases not matched to a gene: 10. Germline V gene sequence: CDR1 SNHLY, CDR2 FYNNEI. The CDR3 loop spans 15 amino acids. This CDR3 is CASSRRGAGVNIQYF. CDR3 DNA: TGTGCCAGCAGTAGGCGGGGAGCGGGAGTGAACATTCAGTACTTC.

This clone was picked up a small number of times. This rearrangement joins TRBV5-1 to TRBJ2-5, with TRBD2 matching 11 bases. With 4 bases clipped from V and 3 bases from J, the junction kept 5 bases outside the gene matches. CDR1 SGHRS and CDR2 YFSETQ come from the germline V gene. CDR3 length equals 15 residues. CDR3 sequence: CASSPLLAGEETQYF. DNA for the CDR3: TGCGCCAGCAGCCCGCTACTAGCGGGGGAAGAGACCCAGTACTTC.

This clone was seen only a few times. Other DNA sequences within the sample encode an identical CDR3. The chain carries TRBV28 and TRBJ1-5; tentatively, D is TRBD1 (6 bases). Trimming pared 3 bases from V and 3 bases from J, leaving 15 bases between. The germline CDR1 and CDR2 sequences are MDHEN and SYDVKM. There are 16 residues in the CDR3. The chain's CDR3 is CASSLSGRGVNQPQHF. The CDR3 DNA reads as TGTGCCAGCAGTTTGTCGGGCAGGGGTGTCAATCAGCCCCAGCATTTT.

This clone has just a few counts. One junction end disagrees with the germline gene, perhaps due to a read error. The chain has TRBV5-4 and TRBJ2-7; 7 positions match TRBD2. The V gene's germline CDR1 is SGHNT and CDR2 YYREEE (reference sequence). The CDR3 runs 11 residues. The CDR3: CASSYMTREVF. DNA for the CDR3: TGTGCCAGCAGCTATATGACTCGGGAGGTCTTC.